These 6 T cell receptor beta chains originate from one sample sequenced in a study of cytomegalovirus exposure and HLA in healthy donors. The primer mix had 60 Vbeta and 13 Jbeta primers. Generated by immunoSEQ multiplex PCR, the TCRdb table keeps only in-frame clones and is missing some. The table records 150,000 to 200,000 clones, 84% of them present only once. Sequencing was carried out using PBMCs. Receptors originate from a man younger than 35 in good health and CMV-seronegative.

V usage is TRBV2 and J usage is TRBJ2-5; tentative D call: TRBD2 (6 bases). The CDR3 extends over 12 amino acids. The germline V and J ends were trimmed by 6 bases and 4 bases, with 9 bases remaining between them. Looked up from germline, CDR1 is SNHLY and CDR2 is FYNNEI. The CDR3 nucleotides read TGTGCCAGCAGGTACGGGGGAGAGACCCAGTACTTC. Its protein product is CASRYGGETQYF.

The V gene is TRBV5-4, the J gene TRBJ2-3; the D is unclear. Trimming left V 0 bases short and J 1 base short, with 9 bases between. The CDR3 has 15 amino acids. Germline loops: CDR1 SGHNT, CDR2 YYREEE (reference sequence). CDR3 sequence: CASSLDSQGTDTQYF. Here the CDR3 DNA reads TGTGCCAGCAGCTTGGACAGTCAGGGCACAGATACGCAGTATTTT.

This rearrangement joins TRBV5-1 to TRBJ1-1, with a possible D match to TRBD1 (6 bases). Germline CDR1 SGHRS, CDR2 YFSETQ. Trimming shortened V by 3 bases and J by 11 bases, and 14 bases separated the two germline ends. CDR3 length: 12 residues. CDR3 sequence (DNA): TGCGCCAGCAGCTCCGGGACAAGTGTCGCTTTCTTT. Translating gives CASSSGTSVAFF.

Comments on this clone: Other DNA sequences in this specimen translate into the identical CDR3. The rearrangement joins TRBV14 to TRBJ2-1; D possibly corresponds to TRBD1 (5 bases). Germline-derived CDR1 and CDR2 are SGHDN and FVKESK. V lost 4 bases to trimming and J lost 4 bases, with 14 bases between them. The CDR3 is 15 residues long. The CDR3 DNA follows: TGTGCCAGCAGCCGCCTTAGACAGAGTTACAATGAGCAGTTCTTC. Its translation: CASSRLRQSYNEQFF.

The chain is built from TRBV6-5 and TRBJ2-2; possibly TRBD1 for D (5 bases). Trimming shortened V by 4 bases and J by 5 bases, and 8 bases separated the two germline ends. CDR1 is MNHEY, CDR2 SVGAGI, per germline. The CDR3 covers 13 residues. CDR3 loop: CASSSTVTGELFF. The CDR3 bases are TGTGCCAGCAGTTCGACAGTTACCGGGGAGCTGTTTTTT.

V and J are TRBV6-6 and TRBJ2-3, with 10 bases aligning to TRBD1. Trimming took 4 bases from V and 1 from J; bases not matched to a gene: 2. Per germline, CDR1 MNHNY and CDR2 SVGAGI (reference sequence). This CDR3 contains 15 residues. The CDR3 DNA sequence: TGTGCCAGCAGTTTCGGGACAGGGGGCACAGATACGCAGTATTTT. Translating gives CASSFGTGGTDTQYF.